This passage covers 9 T cell receptor beta chains from one sample sequenced in a study of T cells in Graves' hyperthyroidism and ophthalmopathy (dated 2019 in TCRdb). Receptor libraries were prepared by multiplex PCR. The run used an Illumina HiSeq 2000. Amplification of TCR beta CDR3 regions was carried out from RNA transcripts. The first round of RT-PCR for the TCR CDR3 was performed with the HTBI primer set and the Qiagen OneStep RT-PCR kit. TCRdb ran its own pipeline on the public reads, namely fastp trimming at Q25 and MiXCR clone calling, and kept in-frame beta chains. Rows with a matching CDR3 protein are joined into one entry that keeps the most common DNA and genes. In all, the sample holds about 290,000 distinct CDR3 sequences, and about a sixth of those were seen once. The top ten clonotypes cover approximately 60% of the sample. The sequencing sample was made of blood. All receptors come from a woman aged 55-69 years with Graves' ophthalmopathy.

This clonotype was counted many times. The genes are TRBV20-1 and TRBJ1-1, with TRBD1 as a possible D gene (5 bases). The germline CDR1 and CDR2 sequences are DFQATT and SNEGSKA (reference sequence). Between the trimmed V and J ends, which lost 2 bases and 3 bases, there was a span of 13 bases. The CDR3 length is 14 residues. In nucleotides, the CDR3 is TGCAGTGCTAGAAGAGAAGGGGCGTACACTGAAGCTTTCTTT. Translated, it gives CSARREGAYTEAFF.

This sequence joins TRBV25-1 and TRBJ2-1; TRBD2 matches at 7 bases. V lost 3 bases to trimming and J lost 3 bases; unmatched junction nucleotides: 8. The germline V gene has CDR1 MGHDK and CDR2 SYGVNS. CDR3 length equals 16 residues. In DNA form, the CDR3 reads TGTGCCAGCAGTGAGCCTCGCGGGGGAGACTACAATGAGCAGTTCTTC. It specifies CASSEPRGGDYNEQFF. The variable domain in full, completed from reference TRBV25-1 and TRBJ2-1, reads EADIYQTPRYLVIGTGKKITLECSQTMGHDKMYWYQQDPGMELHLIHYSYGVNSTEKGDLSSESTVSRIRTEHFPLTLESARPSHTSQYLCASSEPRGGDYNEQFFGPGTRLTVL.

This clonotype was detected many times. This chain joins TRBV2 and TRBJ2-1; D remains ambiguous. CDR1 is SNHLY and CDR2 is FYNNEI in the germline V gene. V shed 2 bases and J shed 4 bases, with 0 bases lying between them. The CDR3 is 11 amino acids. The CDR3 nucleotides are TGTGCCAGCAGTGAATACAATGAGCAGTTCTTC. It codes for CASSEYNEQFF.

Notes on this clonotype: This sequence may be a read error, since a much larger clone differs from it by one base. The rearrangement joins TRBV2 to TRBJ1-4; no firm D call. Germline V gene lookup returns CDR1 SNHLY and CDR2 FYNNEI. The CDR3 length is 13 residues. CDR3 DNA sequence: TGTGCCAGCAAAAGGAGCCCCAATGAAAAACCGTTTTTT. It yields the protein CASKRSPNEKPFF. Full variable domain (outside the CDR3, taken from reference TRBV2 and TRBJ1-4): EPEVTQTPSHQVTQMGQEVILRCVPISNHLYFYWYRQILGQKVEFLVSFYNNEISEKSEIFDDQFSVERPDGSNFTLKIRSTKLEDSAMYFCASKRSPNEKPFFGSGTQLSVL.

This clonotype was recorded at least ten times. The V gene is TRBV27, the J gene TRBJ1-1; a weak D match, TRBD1 (6 bases). V gave up 2 bases and J gave up 6 bases, with 10 bases separating them. This CDR3 is 13 amino acids long. Germline CDR1 is MNHEY and CDR2 is SMNVEV (reference sequence). DNA of the CDR3: TGTGCCAGCAGTTTAAAGGCAGGGGCTGAAGCTTTCTTT. Translated: CASSLKAGAEAFF.

This clonotype was seen repeatedly, ten times or more. The gene calls are TRBV6-1 and TRBJ2-1; 9 positions agree with TRBD1. Germline CDR1 is MNHNS and CDR2 is SASEGT. The CDR3 contains 14 residues. The V gene end was trimmed by 6 bases and the J gene end by 8 bases; junction bases not matched to a gene: 8. The CDR3 reads CASRAPGTGHEQFF. The CDR3 nucleotides are TGTGCCAGCAGAGCTCCCGGGACAGGGCATGAGCAGTTCTTC.

This clonotype was seen a few times. This chain links TRBV4-1 with TRBJ1-3, with D uncertain. Germline loops: CDR1 MGHRA, CDR2 YSYEKL. Deletions cut 1 base from V and 11 bases from J, with 9 bases between. The CDR3 runs 12 residues. CDR3 bases: TGCGCCAGCAGCCAAGGCGGTTTCCCCATATATTTT. Translating it yields CASSQGGFPIYF.

The rearrangement uses TRBV6-2 or TRBV6-3 and TRBJ2-6; tentatively, D is TRBD1 (5 bases). Trimming removed 7 bases from V and 1 base from J, with 29 bases in between. The CDR3 extends over 21 amino acids. Germline lookup yields CDR1 MNHEY and CDR2 SVGEGT. CDR3 region: CASTLSPKITEQVSGANVLTF. In DNA form, the CDR3 reads TGTGCCAGCACCCTATCACCAAAGATAACAGAACAGGTTTCTGGGGCCAACGTCCTGACTTTC.

This clonotype was seen at least ten times. The V call is TRBV20-1, the J call TRBJ2-1; 10 bases match TRBD2. This CDR3 has 13 amino acids. The germline V gene encodes CDR1 DFQATT and CDR2 SNEGSKA (reference sequence). As DNA, the CDR3 is TGCAGCCGAAGCGGGAGGGCGAGGAATGAGCAGTTCTTC. Translated: CSRSGRARNEQFF.